This T cell receptor (beta chain) is drawn from a study of blood T cell repertoires in COVID-19. V was pared by 2 bases and J by 1 base, with 4 bases between. Germline CDR1 is SGHNT and CDR2 is YYREEE (reference sequence). The CDR3 spans 12 residues. Generated by immunoSEQ multiplex PCR, the TCRdb table keeps only in-frame clones and is missing some. The sample has about 250,000 clones, around 88% seen once. The chain has TRBV5-4 and TRBJ2-7; D is unclear. Sequencing was done on a sample of peripheral blood. This sequence was found in a man younger than 45 with acute or convalescent COVID-19. In DNA, the CDR3 is TGTGCCAGCAGCTTTTCATCCTACGAGCAGTACTTC. Amino acids: CASSFSSYEQYF.